This TCR beta chain was found in a study of blood T cell repertoires in COVID-19. The CDR3 is 14 amino acids. In germline, CDR1 is LNHDA, CDR2 SQIVND (reference sequence). Trimming left V 5 bases short and J 3 bases short, with 11 bases between. Profiled with immunoSEQ multiplex PCR; TCRdb holds only in-frame clones, not every one. The repertoire consists of around 260,000 clones, with 75% to 95% occurring once and the leading ten covering 1% to 1.3%. The rearrangement uses TRBV19 and TRBJ1-5; maybe TRBD1 (6 bases). Sequencing used PBMCs or T cells enriched from blood (not recorded which). The TCR was taken from a woman aged 25 to 39 who had recovered from COVID-19. The CDR3 here is CASSETGNNQPQHF. The DNA for the CDR3 is TGTGCCAGTAGTGAGACAGGTAACAATCAGCCCCAGCATTTT.